This is a list of T cell receptor beta chains from one sample in a study of OX40 agonist ivuxolimab in advanced cancers. Sequencing was performed with immunoSEQ multiplex PCR; in TCRdb, only in-frame clones are kept and a portion is missing. The data show roughly 12,000 clones, approximately 75% seen once. Sequences were derived from CD4+ or CD8+ T cells sorted from blood, sampled in a trial of the OX40 agonist ivuxolimab. The receptors were sampled from an adult with an advanced solid tumor such as melanoma, head and neck, liver or kidney cancer. Each CDR3 is given with its conserved first and last residue. Fields, in order: V gene, CDR3 protein.

>TRBV4-3
CASSQESLLADYNGGIQYF
>TRBV4-1
CASSYGTSGTAFYEQYF
>TRBV6-1
CASSEGQTYEQYF
>TRBV28
CASRWTSGREHEQFF
>TRBV27
CASSSTGGQSNQPQHF
>TRBV6-1
CASSVGITYEQYF
>TRBV28
CASSPSRQGARDTEAFF
>TRBV19
CASSSPTGGSYGELFF
>TRBV27
CASSPSVGDRPYEQYF
>TRBV28
CASSSGSRGYTF
>TRBV2
CASSPGESTDTQYF
>TRBV9
CASSDGTSYEQYF
>TRBV5-6
CASSLGPVNEQFF
>TRBV20-1
CSAPLIDGYTF
>TRBV6-7
CASRDSSYEQYF
>TRBV6-1
CASSATSRPYEQYF
>TRBV29-1
CSVEGVPGENTGELFF
>TRBV19
CASSIHGLAGTDTQYF
>TRBV4-2
CASSQERSLQETQYF
>TRBV7-8
CASTSGDLSYEQYF
>TRBV30
CAWSTHGGDEQYF
>TRBV27
CASSPGAAYEQYF
>TRBV6-5
CASSYGGPEAFF
>TRBV6-6
CATNPGPTDTQYF
>TRBV4-3
CASSQESVSSGGPRETQYF
>TRBV28
CASNSRVTTNEKLFF
>TRBV7-9
CASSSARQGAGEKLFF
>TRBV19
CASSIYGALGGEQYF
>TRBV4-1
CASSRLSDRAYEQYF
>TRBV6-1
CASSDQDSDSGNTIYF
>TRBV7-3
CASSLIGGSTDTQYF
>TRBV30
CAWSVREWYEQFF
>TRBV2
CASRDSIYEQYF
>TRBV4-1
CASSQLSNFDNEQFF
>TRBV2
CASSELAGEAYNEQFF
>TRBV7-3
CASSHLYPGQGMNTEAFF
>TRBV19
CASSILHAGGRDIQYF
>TRBV28
CASSFVPGTTATNEKLFF
>TRBV5-8
CASSLAGLVINEQFF
>TRBV12-5
CASGLRGLGASETQYF
>TRBV7-2
CASSLNWGAKFTDTQYF
>TRBV7-8
CASSWVGTGELFF
>TRBV19
CARWRHSLYEQYF
>TRBV6-5
CASSPGPNSPLHF
>TRBV7-9
CASSPPGAETQYF
>TRBV27
CASRTSSDTQYF
>TRBV19
CASSIEGGAEAFF
>TRBV4-2
CASSQMHNNEQFF
>TRBV7-9
CASRPRGGASYNEQFF
>TRBV2
CASSETRGALNEQFF